This T cell receptor beta chain was sequenced in a study of PD-1 blockade in classical Hodgkin lymphoma. Time point meaning: cycle 4 day 1 (C4D1), after less than 7 weeks of nivolumab. There was relapse after autologous stem cell transplantation in every patient, and there was variation in brentuximab vedotin exposure. The protocol was immunoSEQ multiplex PCR, while the TCRdb copy is restricted to in-frame clones and leaves out a portion. The repertoire includes tens of thousands of clones, about 75% of them detected once, and over 9.5% sits in the top ten. For this clone: Its specificity is not known.

Study observations and caveats: Excluded were patients who started nivolumab under 1 year after ASCT, a group that had lower diversity.

The germline CDR1 and CDR2 sequences are SQVTM and ANQGSEA. CDR3 length equals 14 residues. V dropped 0 bases and J dropped 2; count of bases not matched to a gene: 3. The chain links TRBV29-1 to TRBJ2-5, with 7 bases matching TRBD1. The clonotype originates from a human donor with classical Hodgkin lymphoma. Sequencing used peripheral blood mononuclear cells (PBMCs), obtained before the fourth cycle of nivolumab. The CDR3 sequence: CSVEDRGIQETQYF. CDR3 bases: TGCAGCGTTGAAGACAGGGGGATACAAGAGACCCAGTACTTC.